This T cell receptor beta chain originates from a study of blood T cell repertoires in COVID-19 (TCRdb year 2020). With regard to the full study: Collaborator samples came from the United States, Italy and Spain and covered acute and convalescent phases of COVID-19. The prospective study material was composed of cDNA or gDNA derived from T cells, B-cell-depleted T cells, or PBMCs. Nearly every sample came with metadata listing a de-identified subject ID, COVID-19 status, age in years and sex. Where available, HLA class I and class II types were taken from metadata supplied by the sample provider and were not determined by assay-based typing. The samples were drawn from two sources: the first 160 participants of the ongoing ImmuneRACE study, and over 1,000 subjects contributed by 6 global collaborators. The repertoires were released in a freely available public database intended as a resource for research on the immune response to SARS-CoV-2. Deeply sampled blood TCRbeta repertoires from subjects exposed to, actively infected with, or recovered from COVID-19 were included in the dataset.

TCRbeta CDR3 regions were amplified from genomic DNA using the immunoSEQ Assay, a bias-controlled multiplex PCR. Turning to the authors' computational methods: The number of nucleated cells in each sample was estimated by amplification of reference gene primers within the assay. To quantify the absolute abundance of each unique TCRbeta CDR3 rearrangement, sequence reads were collapsed and filtered. Productive Simpson clonality was computed per sample as the square root of Simpson's diversity index over productive rearrangements. TCRdb took this table from immuneACCESS and kept in-frame rearrangements with V and J called. Such tables lack part of the clones; where checked against another copy, unresolved V genes explain under half of the gap, and the rest is unexplained. That table is the source of V, J and clone size, and D and trimming were worked out from the DNA. The sample table contains a few hundred thousand clones; only one count was recorded for 84% of them. The top ten clonotypes cover 6.8% of the sample.

Remarks on this clone: It lacks a known antigen. No clone much larger than this one lies a single base away; base qualities are absent.

Beyond this particular receptor, the publication reports: The amount of clinical and demographic metadata varied by source and participant and was provided uncurated.

Participants in the prospective study were enrolled through a virtual design, were aged roughly 18 to 90 years, and lived in about 25 United States geographic areas. To assign participants to cohorts, the prospective study relied on clinical history that participants themselves reported in a screening survey and a study questionnaire. Recovered participants in ImmuneRACE Cohort 3 were defined by two consecutive negative NP/OP PCR tests, clearance by a healthcare professional, or resolution of symptoms. In the prospective study, whole blood, serum and a nasopharyngeal or oropharyngeal swab were collected from each participant by mobile phlebotomists. Additional blood draws and questionnaires over an approximately two-month period could optionally be provided by prospective study participants. Before DNA extraction, prospective study blood samples were shipped either frozen or at room temperature.

Including cysteine and phenylalanine, the CDR3 has 18 amino acids. The read is trimmed to its CDR3 DNA, 54 bases read in frame from base 1. Germline trimming: 0 bases from V, 2 bases from J; junction bases outside gene matches: 10. The germline V gene yields SGDLS for CDR1 and YYNGEE for CDR2. This TCR came from a woman aged 40 to 50 who had recovered from COVID-19. The sequencing input was PBMCs or T cells enriched from blood (not recorded which). The rearrangement joined TRBV9 to TRBJ2-3; 9 middle bases align to TRBD2. The nucleotide sequence reads TGTGCCAGCAGCGTAGACCTGGGGCGGGAGGGCCTCACAGATACGCAGTATTTT. Its translation is CASSVDLGREGLTDTQYF. With the rest looked up from the reference TRBV9 and TRBJ2-3 genes rather than sequenced, the full variable domain is DSGVTQTPKHLITATGQRVTLRCSPRSGDLSVYWYQQSLDQGLQFLIQYYNGEERAKGNILERFSAQQFPDLHSELNLSSLELGDSALYFCASSVDLGREGLTDTQYFGPGTRLTVL.